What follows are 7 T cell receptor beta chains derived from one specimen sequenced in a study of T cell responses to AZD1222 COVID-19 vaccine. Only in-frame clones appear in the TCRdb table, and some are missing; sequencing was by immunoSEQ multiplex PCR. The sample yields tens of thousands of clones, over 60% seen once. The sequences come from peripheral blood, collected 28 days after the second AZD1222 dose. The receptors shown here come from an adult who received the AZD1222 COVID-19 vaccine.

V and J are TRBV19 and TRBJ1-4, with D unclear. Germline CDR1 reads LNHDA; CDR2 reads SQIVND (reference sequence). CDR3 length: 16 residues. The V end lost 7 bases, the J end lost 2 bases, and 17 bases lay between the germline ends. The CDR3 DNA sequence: TGTGCCAGTAAACTGAGCCGGTTTGGGACTAATGAAAAACTGTTTTTT. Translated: CASKLSRFGTNEKLFF.

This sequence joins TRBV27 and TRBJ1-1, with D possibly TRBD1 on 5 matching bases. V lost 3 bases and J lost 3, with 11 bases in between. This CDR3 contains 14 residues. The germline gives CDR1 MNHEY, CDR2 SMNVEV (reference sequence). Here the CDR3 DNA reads TGTGCCAGCAGTTTGGGGGGTCCGGACACTGAAGCTTTCTTT. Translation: CASSLGGPDTEAFF.

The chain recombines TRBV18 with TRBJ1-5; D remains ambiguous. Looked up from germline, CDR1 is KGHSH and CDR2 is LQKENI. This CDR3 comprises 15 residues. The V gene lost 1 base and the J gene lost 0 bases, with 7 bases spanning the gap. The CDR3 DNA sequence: TGTGCCAGCTCACCACAAAAGACTAGCAATCAGCCCCAGCATTTT. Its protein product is CASSPQKTSNQPQHF.

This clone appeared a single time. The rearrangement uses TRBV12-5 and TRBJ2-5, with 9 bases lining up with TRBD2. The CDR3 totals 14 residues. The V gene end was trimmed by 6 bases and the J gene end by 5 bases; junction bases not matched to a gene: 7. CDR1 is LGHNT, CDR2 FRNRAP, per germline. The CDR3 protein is CASGNSGSHETQYF. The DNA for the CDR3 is TGTGCTAGTGGCAATAGCGGGAGCCATGAGACCCAGTACTTC. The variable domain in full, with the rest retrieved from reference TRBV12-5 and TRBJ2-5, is DARVTQTPRHKVTEMGQEVTMRCQPILGHNTVFWYRQTMMQGLELLAYFRNRAPLDDSGMPKDRFSAEMPDATLATLKIQPSEPRDSAVYFCASGNSGSHETQYFGPGTRLLVL.

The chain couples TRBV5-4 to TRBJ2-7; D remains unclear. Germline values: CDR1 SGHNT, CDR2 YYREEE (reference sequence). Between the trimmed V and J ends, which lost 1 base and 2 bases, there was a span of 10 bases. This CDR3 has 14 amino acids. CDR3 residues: CASSLPTYPYEQYF. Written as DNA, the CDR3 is TGTGCCAGCAGCTTGCCCACCTACCCCTACGAGCAGTACTTC.

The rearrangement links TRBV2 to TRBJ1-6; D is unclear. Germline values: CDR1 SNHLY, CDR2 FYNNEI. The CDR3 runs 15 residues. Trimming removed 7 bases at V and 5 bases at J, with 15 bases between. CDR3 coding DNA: TGTGCCAGCACCCCGGAGGGAAAGAATAATTCACCCCTCCACTTT. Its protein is CASTPEGKNNSPLHF.

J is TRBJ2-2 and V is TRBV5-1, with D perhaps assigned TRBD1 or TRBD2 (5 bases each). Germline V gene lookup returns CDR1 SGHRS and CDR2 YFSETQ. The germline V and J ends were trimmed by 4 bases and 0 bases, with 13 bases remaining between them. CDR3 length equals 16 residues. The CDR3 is CASSLGVGANTGELFF. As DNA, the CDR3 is TGCGCCAGCAGCCTGGGGGTGGGTGCGAACACCGGGGAGCTGTTTTTT.